This T cell receptor (beta chain) is from a study of blood T cells in healthy people across ages. Study-wide results and limits: Expanded clonotype shifts may have been confounded, as the donors had an unknown CMV status.

CDR1 is MNHNS, CDR2 SASEGT, per germline. This CDR3 has 14 residues. As regards this clonotype: As yet, its antigen is unknown.

PCR was performed a second time for about 6 to 11 cycles using a sample-barcoded 5' primer and a J-beta primer mix. TCRdb re-called the 5' RACE reads through MiXCR, storing one row per CDR3 protein. The repertoire has some 1.6 million distinct CDR3 sequences, roughly 32% of them found once; the top ten carry approximately 10%. The chain carries TRBV6-1 and TRBJ2-5; 10 bases are a match to TRBD1. Near its end, the DNA agrees better with TRBJ2-7, so the J call may be wrong. The source of this sequence is a young woman in good health. The specimen was blood. CDR3 loop: CASTRQGANYEQYF. The CDR3 region has the DNA TGTGCCAGCACTCGACAGGGGGCAAACTACGAGCAGTACTTC.